Listed below are T cell receptor beta chains from one sample, sequenced in a study of vaccination effects on CD4 cells after COVID-19. Their recognized antigens are unknown. The table came from immunoSEQ multiplex PCR; TCRdb's copy has only in-frame clones and leaves some out. The data contain approximately 20,000 clones, about 69% of them singletons. The source material was CD4+ T cells from PBMCs cultured with HCoV-NL63 spike peptides, sampled before COVID-19 vaccination. The receptors were sampled from a human donor who received a COVID-19 vaccine. Each CDR3 is given with its conserved first and last residue. A D gene is named only where the DNA matches it firmly. Not every row has a clone size; where given, it reads once, few, many or a size class.

len: 13; d_gene: NA; j_gene: TRBJ2-3; v_gene: TRBV6-6; abundance: NA; CDR3aa: CASSLTSTDTQYF; CDR3nt: TGTGCCAGCAGTCTAACAAGCACAGATACGCAGTATTTT
len: 18; d_gene: TRBD1; j_gene: TRBJ1-5; v_gene: TRBV19; abundance: NA; CDR3aa: CASSIGARAGGRNQPQHF; CDR3nt: TGTGCCAGTAGCATCGGCGCTCGGGCAGGGGGACGGAATCAGCCCCAGCATTTT
len: 16; d_gene: NA; j_gene: TRBJ1-3; v_gene: TRBV5-5; abundance: NA; CDR3aa: CASSERPLRAGNTIYF; CDR3nt: TGTGCCAGCAGCGAACGACCTCTACGGGCTGGAAACACCATATATTTT
len: 17; d_gene: TRBD1; j_gene: TRBJ2-7; v_gene: TRBV13; abundance: NA; CDR3aa: CASSSLGRGQGSYEQYF; CDR3nt: TGTGCCAGCAGCTCCTTAGGTAGGGGACAGGGGTCCTACGAGCAGTACTTC
len: 14; d_gene: TRBD1; j_gene: TRBJ1-4; v_gene: TRBV20-1; abundance: NA; CDR3aa: CSASTGVTNEKLFF; CDR3nt: TGCAGTGCTAGTACAGGGGTAACTAATGAAAAACTGTTTTTT
len: 14; d_gene: TRBD2; j_gene: TRBJ2-1; v_gene: TRBV18; abundance: NA; CDR3aa: CAGMWTSGRNEQFF; CDR3nt: TGTGCCGGAATGTGGACTAGCGGGCGGAATGAGCAGTTCTTC
len: 16; d_gene: TRBD1; j_gene: TRBJ2-4; v_gene: TRBV6-2/TRBV6-3; abundance: NA; CDR3aa: CASSQMDRASKNIQYF; CDR3nt: TGTGCCAGCAGTCAAATGGACAGGGCGTCCAAAAACATTCAGTACTTC
len: 19; d_gene: NA; j_gene: TRBJ2-7; v_gene: TRBV2; abundance: NA; CDR3aa: CASSPHPRDTRRAPYEQYF; CDR3nt: TGTGCCAGCAGTCCACATCCCCGGGACACCCGAAGGGCCCCCTACGAGCAGTACTTC
len: 13; d_gene: NA; j_gene: TRBJ1-1; v_gene: TRBV29-1; abundance: NA; CDR3aa: CSVVPGMNTEAFF; CDR3nt: TGCAGCGTTGTTCCAGGTATGAACACTGAAGCTTTCTTT
len: 15; d_gene: NA; j_gene: TRBJ1-2; v_gene: TRBV7-2; abundance: few; CDR3aa: CASSLASGNLYGYTF; CDR3nt: TGTGCCAGCAGCTTAGCGAGCGGCAACCTCTATGGCTACACCTTC
len: 14; d_gene: NA; j_gene: TRBJ2-5; v_gene: TRBV28; abundance: NA; CDR3aa: CASSFMGGGETQYF; CDR3nt: TGTGCCAGCAGTTTTATGGGGGGTGGAGAGACCCAGTACTTC
len: 15; d_gene: NA; j_gene: TRBJ2-5; v_gene: TRBV3-1/TRBV3-2; abundance: NA; CDR3aa: CASSQDRASWETQYF; CDR3nt: TGTGCCAGCAGCCAAGATCGAGCTAGTTGGGAGACCCAGTACTTC
len: 14; d_gene: NA; j_gene: TRBJ1-5; v_gene: TRBV9; abundance: NA; CDR3aa: CASSRQGSDQPQHF; CDR3nt: TGTGCCAGCAGCCGCCAGGGAAGCGATCAGCCCCAGCATTTT
len: 15; d_gene: TRBD1; j_gene: TRBJ2-5; v_gene: TRBV25-1; abundance: NA; CDR3aa: CASGQQGKKQETQYF; CDR3nt: TGTGCCAGCGGTCAACAGGGGAAGAAGCAAGAGACCCAGTACTTC
len: 15; d_gene: TRBD1; j_gene: TRBJ2-5; v_gene: TRBV15; abundance: once; CDR3aa: CATSRDQGAYEAQYF; CDR3nt: TGTGCCACCAGCAGAGATCAGGGGGCCTACGAGGCCCAGTACTTC
len: 18; d_gene: NA; j_gene: TRBJ2-7; v_gene: TRBV28; abundance: NA; CDR3aa: CASSLWGIMSLGFYEQYF; CDR3nt: TGTGCCAGCAGTTTATGGGGGATCATGTCTCTGGGCTTCTACGAGCAGTACTTC
len: 14; d_gene: NA; j_gene: TRBJ2-2; v_gene: TRBV7-9; abundance: few; CDR3aa: CASTTSRGTGELFF; CDR3nt: TGTGCCAGCACCACTAGTCGGGGCACCGGGGAGCTGTTTTTT
len: 15; d_gene: TRBD2; j_gene: TRBJ2-1; v_gene: TRBV11-3; abundance: NA; CDR3aa: CASSLVGAGIDEQFF; CDR3nt: TGTGCCAGCAGCTTAGTCGGAGCGGGGATTGATGAGCAGTTCTTC
len: 14; d_gene: NA; j_gene: TRBJ1-1; v_gene: TRBV14; abundance: NA; CDR3aa: CASSRQGAGTEAFF; CDR3nt: TGTGCCAGCAGTCGTCAAGGGGCAGGAACTGAAGCTTTCTTT
len: 14; d_gene: NA; j_gene: TRBJ1-1; v_gene: TRBV19; abundance: NA; CDR3aa: CASSKEQGTSEAFF; CDR3nt: TGTGCCAGTAGTAAGGAACAGGGTACTTCTGAAGCTTTCTTT
len: 15; d_gene: NA; j_gene: TRBJ1-2; v_gene: TRBV5-1; abundance: NA; CDR3aa: CASRPVRRPGYGYTF; CDR3nt: TGCGCCAGCAGACCGGTTAGGAGGCCCGGCTATGGCTACACCTTC
len: 14; d_gene: TRBD1; j_gene: TRBJ1-2; v_gene: TRBV3-1/TRBV3-2; abundance: NA; CDR3aa: CASSQDGDRYGYTF; CDR3nt: TGTGCCAGCAGCCAAGATGGGGACAGGTATGGCTACACCTTC
len: 15; d_gene: NA; j_gene: TRBJ2-3; v_gene: TRBV10-3; abundance: few; CDR3aa: CAISEVGGNTDTQYF; CDR3nt: TGTGCCATCAGTGAGGTCGGTGGGAACACAGATACGCAGTATTTT
len: 11; d_gene: NA; j_gene: TRBJ2-7; v_gene: TRBV3-1/TRBV3-2; abundance: large; CDR3aa: CASSQGYEQYF; CDR3nt: TGTGCCAGCAGCCAAGGCTACGAGCAGTACTTC
len: 14; d_gene: TRBD1; j_gene: TRBJ2-2; v_gene: TRBV29-1; abundance: NA; CDR3aa: CSADRGPNTGELFF; CDR3nt: TGCAGCGCTGACAGGGGGCCGAACACCGGGGAGCTGTTTTTT
len: 12; d_gene: NA; j_gene: TRBJ1-4; v_gene: TRBV3-1/TRBV3-2; abundance: NA; CDR3aa: CASGSSNEKLFF; CDR3nt: TGTGCCAGCGGCTCCTCGAATGAAAAACTGTTTTTT
len: 13; d_gene: TRBD1; j_gene: TRBJ1-1; v_gene: TRBV27; abundance: NA; CDR3aa: CASTKQGGTEAFF; CDR3nt: TGTGCCAGCACCAAACAGGGGGGTACTGAAGCTTTCTTT
len: 14; d_gene: NA; j_gene: TRBJ1-4; v_gene: TRBV5-1; abundance: few; CDR3aa: CASSLEVRDKKLFF; CDR3nt: TGCGCCAGCAGCTTGGAGGTCAGGGACAAAAAACTGTTTTTT
len: 14; d_gene: TRBD1; j_gene: TRBJ1-2; v_gene: TRBV29-1; abundance: few; CDR3aa: CSVPSVGTGHGYTF; CDR3nt: TGCAGCGTTCCTTCTGTCGGGACAGGCCATGGCTACACCTTC
len: 14; d_gene: NA; j_gene: TRBJ1-2; v_gene: TRBV6-2/TRBV6-3; abundance: NA; CDR3aa: CASSTPSGPYGYTF; CDR3nt: TGTGCCAGCAGCACCCCCAGTGGACCCTATGGCTACACCTTC
len: 13; d_gene: TRBD1; j_gene: TRBJ1-2; v_gene: TRBV6-5; abundance: NA; CDR3aa: CASSQGATAGYTF; CDR3nt: TGTGCCAGCAGCCAGGGGGCCACGGCGGGCTACACCTTC
len: 14; d_gene: TRBD2; j_gene: TRBJ2-1; v_gene: TRBV11-1; abundance: NA; CDR3aa: CASSFSGGLNEQFF; CDR3nt: TGTGCCAGCAGCTTTAGCGGGGGGCTCAATGAGCAGTTCTTC
len: 11; d_gene: NA; j_gene: TRBJ1-3; v_gene: TRBV20-1; abundance: NA; CDR3aa: CSARDVGAIYF; CDR3nt: TGCAGTGCTAGAGATGTTGGCGCCATATATTTT
len: 14; d_gene: NA; j_gene: TRBJ2-3; v_gene: TRBV7-2; abundance: medium-sized; CDR3aa: CASRGPLSSDTQYF; CDR3nt: TGTGCCAGCAGAGGACCTCTTAGCTCGGATACGCAGTATTTT
len: 15; d_gene: NA; j_gene: TRBJ2-2; v_gene: TRBV2; abundance: few; CDR3aa: CASSGTGLNTGELFF; CDR3nt: TGTGCCAGCAGTGGCACGGGCTTGAACACCGGGGAGCTGTTTTTT
len: 13; d_gene: NA; j_gene: TRBJ2-3; v_gene: TRBV5-6; abundance: NA; CDR3aa: CASSVQISDTQYF; CDR3nt: TGTGCCAGCAGCGTCCAGATTTCAGATACGCAGTATTTT
len: 20; d_gene: TRBD1; j_gene: TRBJ2-5; v_gene: TRBV19; abundance: NA; CDR3aa: CASSIVVGTGKLVSRETQYF; CDR3nt: TGTGCCAGTAGTATAGTCGTAGGGACAGGGAAATTAGTCAGTCGAGAGACCCAGTACTTC
len: 14; d_gene: NA; j_gene: TRBJ1-2; v_gene: TRBV30; abundance: NA; CDR3aa: CAWNVATGLYGYTF; CDR3nt: TGTGCCTGGAATGTTGCAACGGGCTTATATGGCTACACCTTC
len: 14; d_gene: NA; j_gene: TRBJ2-1; v_gene: TRBV6-5; abundance: NA; CDR3aa: CASTGWGIHNEQFF; CDR3nt: TGTGCCAGCACTGGTTGGGGGATCCACAATGAGCAGTTCTTC
len: 14; d_gene: NA; j_gene: TRBJ2-2; v_gene: TRBV4-3; abundance: few; CDR3aa: CASSQNLRGGELFF; CDR3nt: TGCGCCAGCAGCCAAAACTTGAGGGGCGGGGAGCTGTTTTTT
len: 11; d_gene: NA; j_gene: TRBJ2-1; v_gene: TRBV9; abundance: NA; CDR3aa: CASSVAGEQFF; CDR3nt: TGTGCCAGCAGCGTAGCGGGTGAGCAGTTCTTC
len: 14; d_gene: TRBD1; j_gene: TRBJ1-2; v_gene: TRBV6-5; abundance: NA; CDR3aa: CASSWRGQRGGYTF; CDR3nt: TGTGCCAGCAGTTGGAGGGGGCAAAGGGGTGGCTACACCTTC
len: 13; d_gene: TRBD1; j_gene: TRBJ2-7; v_gene: TRBV12-3/TRBV12-4; abundance: few; CDR3aa: CASSLDRVGEQYF; CDR3nt: TGTGCCAGCAGTTTGGACAGGGTGGGCGAGCAGTACTTC
len: 15; d_gene: NA; j_gene: TRBJ2-7; v_gene: TRBV2; abundance: NA; CDR3aa: CASSEGGWTPYEQYF; CDR3nt: TGTGCCAGCAGTGAGGGTGGCTGGACCCCCTACGAGCAGTACTTC
len: 14; d_gene: TRBD1; j_gene: TRBJ2-5; v_gene: TRBV27; abundance: NA; CDR3aa: CASSHQGAVETQYF; CDR3nt: TGTGCCAGCAGCCATCAGGGGGCGGTGGAGACCCAGTACTTC
len: 15; d_gene: TRBD1; j_gene: TRBJ1-1; v_gene: TRBV3-1/TRBV3-2; abundance: NA; CDR3aa: CASSPSTGPSTEAFF; CDR3nt: TGTGCCAGCAGCCCATCGACAGGGCCAAGCACTGAAGCTTTCTTT
len: 13; d_gene: NA; j_gene: TRBJ1-1; v_gene: TRBV3-1/TRBV3-2; abundance: once; CDR3aa: CASSQRTNTEAFF; CDR3nt: TGTGCCAGCAGCCAAAGGACGAACACTGAAGCTTTCTTT
len: 15; d_gene: NA; j_gene: TRBJ1-1; v_gene: TRBV19; abundance: NA; CDR3aa: CASSVRDMGNTEAFF; CDR3nt: TGTGCCAGTAGTGTCCGGGACATGGGGAACACTGAAGCTTTCTTT
len: 13; d_gene: NA; j_gene: TRBJ1-2; v_gene: TRBV6-1; abundance: once; CDR3aa: CASSEAGGYGYTF; CDR3nt: TGTGCCAGCAGTGAAGCGGGAGGGTATGGCTACACCTTC
len: 12; d_gene: NA; j_gene: TRBJ2-7; v_gene: TRBV6-5; abundance: NA; CDR3aa: CASSYAGYEQYF; CDR3nt: TGTGCCAGCAGTTACGCCGGCTACGAGCAGTACTTC
len: 17; d_gene: NA; j_gene: TRBJ1-3; v_gene: TRBV10-3; abundance: NA; CDR3aa: CAITEGQGYGSGNTIYF; CDR3nt: TGTGCCATCACCGAAGGGCAGGGTTACGGCTCTGGAAACACCATATATTTT
len: 18; d_gene: NA; j_gene: TRBJ2-7; v_gene: TRBV2; abundance: few; CDR3aa: CASSARTPHSYSSYEQYF; CDR3nt: TGTGCCAGCAGTGCCCGGACACCCCACTCCTATAGCTCCTACGAGCAGTACTTC
len: 15; d_gene: TRBD1; j_gene: TRBJ2-1; v_gene: TRBV24-1; abundance: NA; CDR3aa: CATSDLKGANNEQFF; CDR3nt: TGTGCCACCAGTGATTTGAAGGGGGCCAACAATGAGCAGTTCTTC
len: 12; d_gene: NA; j_gene: TRBJ2-7; v_gene: TRBV10-3; abundance: NA; CDR3aa: CAISAPGYEQYF; CDR3nt: TGTGCCATCAGTGCTCCGGGGTACGAGCAGTACTTC
len: 15; d_gene: NA; j_gene: TRBJ2-2; v_gene: TRBV19; abundance: few; CDR3aa: CASRPRGANTGELFF; CDR3nt: TGTGCCAGTAGACCTCGGGGCGCGAACACCGGGGAGCTGTTTTTT
len: 12; d_gene: NA; j_gene: TRBJ1-3; v_gene: TRBV7-2; abundance: NA; CDR3aa: CASSFSRNTIYF; CDR3nt: TGTGCCAGCAGCTTCTCCCGAAACACCATATATTTT
len: 15; d_gene: NA; j_gene: TRBJ1-5; v_gene: TRBV19; abundance: NA; CDR3aa: CASSDTGNSNQPQHF; CDR3nt: TGTGCCAGTAGTGACACAGGGAATAGCAATCAGCCCCAGCATTTT
len: 16; d_gene: NA; j_gene: TRBJ1-1; v_gene: TRBV21-1; abundance: NA; CDR3aa: CASSKGRTGGDTEAFF; CDR3nt: TGTGCCAGCAGCAAAGGGCGGACAGGTGGGGACACTGAAGCTTTCTTT
len: 18; d_gene: TRBD2; j_gene: TRBJ2-4; v_gene: TRBV2; abundance: NA; CDR3aa: CASSPPAGGPSAKNIQYF; CDR3nt: TGTGCCAGCAGCCCCCCAGCGGGAGGGCCATCAGCCAAAAACATTCAGTACTTC
len: 13; d_gene: TRBD1; j_gene: TRBJ2-5; v_gene: TRBV29-1; abundance: NA; CDR3aa: CSVATGLRETQYF; CDR3nt: TGCAGCGTTGCGACAGGGTTGCGCGAGACCCAGTACTTC